This is a list of T cell receptor beta chains from one sample in a study of Ad26.COV2.S vaccination and SARS-CoV-2 variants. The protocol was immunoSEQ multiplex PCR, while the TCRdb copy is restricted to in-frame clones and leaves out a portion. The data show a few hundred thousand clones, 88% seen once. The material sequenced was peripheral blood, taken in a trial of Ad26.COV2.S vaccine versus placebo. The origin of the receptors is a person between 18 and 65 years old who received the Ad26.COV2.S COVID-19 vaccine or a placebo. The CDR3 runs from the conserved cysteine through the conserved F or W. A D gene is named only where the DNA matches it firmly. Size tells how often a clone was seen (once, few, many) or the class of an expanded clone, and some rows leave it out.

cdr3_aa cdr3_nt d_call j_call clone_size v_call cdr3_length
CASSPSLGGSGQTQYF TGTGCCAGCAGCCCATCTCTAGGGGGTAGCGGACAGACCCAGTACTTC - TRBJ2-5 few TRBV9 16
CASSYKRGRTGELFF TGTGCCAGCAGTTACAAGCGGGGGCGCACCGGGGAGCTGTTTTTT TRBD2 TRBJ2-2 - TRBV6-5 15
CASSIMRNTEAFF TGTGCCAGTAGTATCATGAGGAACACTGAAGCTTTCTTT - TRBJ1-1 - TRBV19 13
CASSVAGGRRGNQPQHF TGTGCCAGCAGTGTGGCAGGGGGCAGAAGGGGAAATCAGCCCCAGCATTTT TRBD1 TRBJ1-5 - TRBV28 17
CASSQDSGGLARGDTQYF TGCGCCAGCAGCCAAGATAGCGGGGGCCTCGCCCGGGGAGATACGCAGTATTTT TRBD2 TRBJ2-3 - TRBV4-3 18
CATSRDRGYSDTIYF TGTGCCACCAGCCGGGACAGGGGCTATTCGGACACCATATATTTT TRBD1 TRBJ1-3 - TRBV15 15
CASSLEEVGNTEAFF TGTGCCAGCAGCTTAGAGGAGGTCGGGAACACTGAAGCTTTCTTT - TRBJ1-1 - TRBV13 15
CATSTDGNTGELFF TGTGCCACCAGCACGGACGGGAACACCGGGGAGCTGTTTTTT - TRBJ2-2 many TRBV15 14
CASSSPGRGGTEAFF TGTGCCAGTAGCAGTCCGGGGCGAGGGGGGACTGAAGCTTTCTTT - TRBJ1-1 - TRBV19 15
CASSWGPYEQYF TGTGCCAGCAGCTGGGGACCTTACGAGCAGTACTTC - TRBJ2-7 - TRBV7-8 12
CASRHGNSGNTIYF TGTGCCAGCAGACACGGGAACTCTGGAAACACCATATATTTT - TRBJ1-3 - TRBV5-8 14
CASSPLQGVGTGELFF TGTGCCAGCTCACCACTTCAAGGAGTGGGGACCGGGGAGCTGTTTTTT - TRBJ2-2 - TRBV18 16
CASSVGTTASQYF TGTGCCAGCAGCGTCGGGACTACCGCCTCGCAGTACTTC TRBD2 TRBJ2-7 - TRBV7-9 13
CASSEGASSGNTIYF TGTGCCAGCAGCGAGGGGGCCAGCTCTGGAAACACCATATATTTT TRBD1 TRBJ1-3 few TRBV9 15
CASSQDRWGGLDTQYF TGCGCCAGCAGCCAAGATCGTTGGGGGGGTTTGGATACGCAGTATTTT TRBD2 TRBJ2-3 - TRBV4-3 16
CASSMPRQGNNYEQYF TGTGCCAGTAGTATGCCCCGACAGGGGAATAACTACGAGCAGTACTTC TRBD1 TRBJ2-7 - TRBV19 16
CASRADTDTQYF TGCGCCAGCCGGGCGGACACAGATACGCAGTATTTT - TRBJ2-3 - TRBV5-1 12